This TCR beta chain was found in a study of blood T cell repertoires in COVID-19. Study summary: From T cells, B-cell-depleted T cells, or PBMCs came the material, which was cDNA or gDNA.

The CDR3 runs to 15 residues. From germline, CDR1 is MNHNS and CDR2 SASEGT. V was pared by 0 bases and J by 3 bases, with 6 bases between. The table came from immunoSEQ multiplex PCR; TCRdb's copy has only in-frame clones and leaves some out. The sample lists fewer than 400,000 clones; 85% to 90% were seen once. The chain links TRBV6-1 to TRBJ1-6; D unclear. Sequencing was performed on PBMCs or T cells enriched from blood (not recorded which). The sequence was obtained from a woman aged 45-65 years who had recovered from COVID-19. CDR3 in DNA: TGTGCCAGCAGTGAAGCAGACAACTATAATTCACCCCTCCACTTT. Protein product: CASSEADNYNSPLHF.